This T cell receptor beta chain originates from a study of T cells in Graves' hyperthyroidism and ophthalmopathy. Amplified TCR beta CDR3 regions came from RNA transcripts. The HTBI set primed first-round TCR CDR3 RT-PCR. From the multiplex PCR reads, TCRdb called clonotypes with MiXCR, one entry per CDR3 protein. The table includes over 450,000 distinct CDR3 sequences, 17% detected once. V lost 2 bases and J 6 bases, leaving 10 bases between the germline ends. The CDR3 is made up of 14 amino acids. Germline loops: CDR1 KGHDR, CDR2 SFDVKD. The specimen sequenced was blood. The source of this sequence is a young woman with Graves' ophthalmopathy. The rearrangement joins TRBV24-1 to TRBJ1-5; D is perhaps TRBD1 (6 bases). The CDR3 sequence: CATSDYRVPQPQHF. Here the CDR3 DNA reads TGTGCCACCAGTGATTACAGGGTCCCTCAGCCCCAGCATTTT.